Sequencing of this T cell receptor beta chain was carried out in a study of T cell changes during pregnancy in multiple sclerosis. Measured with immunoSEQ multiplex PCR; TCRdb has only the in-frame clones, and not every one. The profile covers tens of thousands of clones, with 75% to 90% appearing a single time and around 8% taken by the ten largest. V gave up 6 bases and J gave up 8 bases, with 19 bases separating them. The CDR3 runs 15 residues. Per the germline V gene, CDR1 is MNHNY and CDR2 is SVGAGI (reference sequence). This clone was counted a single time. This receptor was obtained from a female donor in good health, enrolled as a control in a pregnancy study. Material: CD8+ T cells from peripheral blood mononuclear cells, obtained in the first trimester of pregnancy. V is TRBV6-6 and J is TRBJ1-4, with D maybe TRBD1 (6 bases). This CDR3 reads CASSFRGGAGEKLFF. Written as DNA, the CDR3 is TGTGCCAGCAGCTTCCGAGGGGGGGCAGGAGAAAAACTGTTTTTT.